This TCR beta chain appears in the sequencing data of a study of HIV-infected children after antiretroviral therapy interruption. The CDR3 covers 12 residues. V gave up 6 bases and J gave up 10 bases; unmatched junction bases: 9. Germline V gives CDR1 DFQATT, CDR2 SNEGSKA (reference sequence). This clonotype was counted many times. Unique molecular identifiers were included in an RNA-based 3' RACE TCR library. TCRdb re-called the 3' RACE reads through MiXCR, storing one row per CDR3 protein. The repertoire holds 70,000 to 90,000 distinct CDR3 sequences, with 6.9% as singletons. Treatment given: PENTA 11 planned treatment interruption arm or continuous ART arm.

Here the sequenced sample was CD45RA+ CD4+ T cells from PBMCs, pooled from several time points, taken from a donor given antiretroviral therapy, either interrupted or continuous. The subset here: naive CD4+ CD45RA+ CD45RO- T cells. This sequence joins TRBV20-1 and TRBJ1-5; TRBD1 agrees at 7 bases. This receptor was obtained from a pool of human donors with HIV. This chain's CDR3 is CSANTGVHPQHF. As DNA, the CDR3 is TGCAGTGCCAATACAGGGGTACACCCCCAGCATTTT.